Listed below are T cell receptor beta chains from one sample, sequenced in a study of T cells in tumors after PD-1 blockade. Data came from immunoSEQ multiplex PCR; TCRdb stores just in-frame clones and leaves some out. The top ten hold approximately 4.5% of the sample, which has over 60,000 clones, roughly 70% seen once. The sample consisted of PBMCs, taken after anti-PD-1 treatment. Every receptor here comes from a human donor with basal cell carcinoma. CDR3s leave out the opening cysteine and the closing phenylalanine or tryptophan.

v_call: TRBV28
j_call: TRBJ2-1
cdr3_aa: ASRRTSGGAGEQF

v_call: TRBV29-1
j_call: TRBJ2-3
cdr3_aa: SVVSPRTSTDTQY

v_call: TRBV4-1
j_call: TRBJ2-7
cdr3_aa: ASSPLDPFEQY

v_call: TRBV3-1/TRBV3-2
j_call: TRBJ1-6
cdr3_aa: ASSTAWTGRPADNSPLH

v_call: TRBV7-6
j_call: TRBJ1-1
cdr3_aa: ASSSPGRTPGEAF

v_call: TRBV28
j_call: TRBJ1-2
cdr3_aa: ASTEGGVDGYT

v_call: TRBV7-2
j_call: TRBJ2-7
cdr3_aa: ASSLEQHGWLDEQY

v_call: TRBV10-3
j_call: TRBJ1-4
cdr3_aa: ASHREGGEKLF

v_call: TRBV30
j_call: TRBJ1-2
cdr3_aa: AWSTGGGRYGYT

v_call: TRBV21-1
j_call: TRBJ1-1
cdr3_aa: ASSKRGRGEYTEAF

v_call: TRBV12-3/TRBV12-4
j_call: TRBJ2-2
cdr3_aa: ASSIRAGELF

v_call: TRBV10-3
j_call: TRBJ1-6
cdr3_aa: AIRQGAYNSPLH

v_call: TRBV28
j_call: TRBJ2-6
cdr3_aa: ASSPGTILSGANVLT

v_call: TRBV12-3/TRBV12-4
j_call: TRBJ2-6
cdr3_aa: ASRYAGANVLT

v_call: TRBV6-1
j_call: TRBJ1-3
cdr3_aa: ASTDVSSGNTIY

v_call: TRBV5-6
j_call: TRBJ1-1
cdr3_aa: ASSLGVGQGFSMNTEAF

v_call: TRBV2
j_call: TRBJ2-1
cdr3_aa: ASSDAILGQF

v_call: TRBV10-1
j_call: TRBJ2-2
cdr3_aa: ASSEQAGGPNTGELF

v_call: TRBV21-1
j_call: TRBJ1-2
cdr3_aa: ASSKVWGPLYQDGYT

v_call: TRBV27
j_call: TRBJ2-3
cdr3_aa: ASSLLKVAGTDTQY

v_call: TRBV5-1
j_call: TRBJ1-2
cdr3_aa: ASSTDRVNGYT

v_call: TRBV7-2
j_call: TRBJ2-1
cdr3_aa: ASSFTGNNEQF

v_call: TRBV6-5
j_call: TRBJ1-6
cdr3_aa: ASSYTNSPLH

v_call: TRBV18
j_call: TRBJ1-2
cdr3_aa: ASSPRPGDVGYT

v_call: TRBV6-1
j_call: TRBJ1-2
cdr3_aa: ASSEGDAHYGYT

v_call: TRBV14
j_call: TRBJ1-1
cdr3_aa: ASSQGRGWNTEAF

v_call: TRBV29-1
j_call: TRBJ1-1
cdr3_aa: SARIMQGIGTEAF

v_call: TRBV15
j_call: TRBJ1-4
cdr3_aa: ATSRGTYGEKLF

v_call: TRBV19
j_call: TRBJ1-5
cdr3_aa: ASSIKTGRQPQH